This T cell receptor (beta chain) was captured in a study of identical twins. Study-wide results and caveats: Researchers reported weaker excess twin sharing in beta out-of-frame sequences.

Carrying unique molecular identifiers, the cDNA also gained a universal primer site through template switching. A single record per CDR3 protein comes from TCRdb applying MiXCR to the 5' RACE reads. This table holds around 670,000 distinct CDR3 sequences, around 6% found once. Between the trimmed V and J ends, which lost 3 bases and 10 bases, there was a span of 10 bases. Germline values: CDR1 KGHSH, CDR2 LQKENI. The CDR3 spans 13 residues. This clonotype was picked up many times. Antigen: not known. The material sequenced was naive T cells sorted from blood. This rearrangement joins TRBV18 to TRBJ1-6, with TRBD1 as a possible D gene (5 bases). The TCR originated in a man between 18 and 29 years old in good health. In DNA, the CDR3 is TGTGCCAGCTCACCGGGGCGGGGATCACCCCTCCACTTT. This gives the protein CASSPGRGSPLHF.